This T cell receptor beta chain appears in the sequencing data of a study of shared clonotypes between healthy human individuals. Study-level points and caveats: Clonotype sharing among donors was expected to depend on sequencing depth. Exclusively blood specimens were collected; tissue repertoires likely differ.

CDR3 length: 15 amino acids. Trimming cost V 1 base and J 8 bases, with 14 bases left between them. Germline-derived CDR1 and CDR2 are MGHRA and YSYEKL. Investigators spread the genomic DNA of each subset evenly over several immunoSEQ plates. Profiling relied on immunoSEQ multiplex PCR, and the TCRdb table lists in-frame clones only, not all of them. Among fewer than 650,000 clones listed, less than 80% were seen once. With respect to this clone: Its cognate antigen is unknown.

Input material: PBMCs. The J gene is TRBJ2-2, the V gene TRBV4-1, with D tentatively TRBD1 (6 bases). This clonotype was sampled from a woman between 40 and 55 years old in good health. Some clones in this sample may be carry-over from other donors' samples. CDR3 amino acids: CASSQGHSGVGELFF. The CDR3 coding sequence is TGCGCCAGCAGCCAAGGCCACTCAGGGGTAGGGGAGCTGTTTTTT.